This T cell receptor beta chain stems from a study of beta chain features in type 1 diabetes. CDR1 and CDR2 from the germline V gene are WSHSY and SAAADI. The CDR3 is 14 residues long. V trimming: 4 bases; J trimming: 4 bases; junction bases outside the gene matches: 5. Overall study results and limits: Shorter templates might be favored by PCR, equally in patients and controls. Patients with Type 1 diabetes showed moderately but significantly shorter TCRB CDR3s in all four CD4+ subsets.

Expressed TCRB transcripts were sequenced after all isolated RNA was converted to cDNA. Sequencing of naive, central memory and regulatory T cell samples gave an average of around 3.6 million reads. Assay used: immunoSEQ multiplex PCR; TCRdb lists only in-frame clones, some missing. The data show over 40,000 clones, 66% seen once. As for this clone: Its antigen is currently unknown.

The origin of this receptor is a young woman with type 1 diabetes. The sequenced sample was Tregs from blood. The rearrangement joins TRBV10-2 to TRBJ2-3; 7 nucleotides line up with TRBD2. The CDR3 loop is CASSAGREADTQYF. CDR3 bases: TGCGCCAGCAGTGCCGGACGGGAGGCAGATACGCAGTATTTT.